This record concerns one T cell receptor (beta chain) sequence. No antigen is known for it. This CDR3 is 15 amino acids long. The V and J ends lost 1 base and 4 bases, in that order; junction bases with no gene match: 1. CDR1 and CDR2 (germline): SGHTA, FQGNSA. Sequencing was performed with immunoSEQ multiplex PCR; in TCRdb, only in-frame clones are kept and a portion is missing. This table has some 110,000 clones, roughly 85% appearing once. The sample belongs to a study of radiation and T cells in renal cell carcinoma. Indicated time point: baseline pretreatment blood. The treatment was: 15 Gy SBRT to primary tumor, nephrectomy 4 weeks later. The patient's renal cell carcinoma had clear cell pathology. Broader study findings: In blood, top tumor clones expanded by 2 weeks, shrinking by 4.

Sequenced here: blood, sampled from a patient whose treatment included radiotherapy and nephrectomy. This receptor was obtained from a woman aged 55 to 70 with renal cell carcinoma. The J gene is TRBJ2-3, the V gene TRBV7-2, with 11 bases aligning to TRBD2. CDR3 nucleotides: TGTGCCAGCAGCTTAGTAGCGGGAGGGCCAGATACGCAGTATTTT. Translation gives CASSLVAGGPDTQYF.